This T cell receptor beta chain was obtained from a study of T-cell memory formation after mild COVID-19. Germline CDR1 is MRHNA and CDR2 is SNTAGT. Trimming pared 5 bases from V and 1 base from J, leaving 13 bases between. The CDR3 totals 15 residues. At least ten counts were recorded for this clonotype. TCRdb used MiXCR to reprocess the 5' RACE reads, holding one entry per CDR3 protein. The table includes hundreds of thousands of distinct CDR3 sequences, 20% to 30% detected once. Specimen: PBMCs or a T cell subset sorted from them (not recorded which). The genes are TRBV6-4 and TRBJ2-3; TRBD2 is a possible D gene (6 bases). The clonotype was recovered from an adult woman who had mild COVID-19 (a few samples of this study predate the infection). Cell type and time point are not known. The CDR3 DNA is TGTGCCAGCAGTCTATCATCGGGGGGCACAGATACGCAGTATTTT. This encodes CASSLSSGGTDTQYF.